One and the same sample provided the 20 T cell receptor beta chains below, sequenced in a study of graft-versus-host responses after intestinal transplantation. TCRdb keeps only in-frame clones here, not all; method: immunoSEQ multiplex PCR. The data contain about 77,000 clones, over 80% of them singletons. Source: PBMCs, taken 98 days after intestinal transplantation. The source of these receptors is a human patient who received an intestinal transplant, so some T cells may come from the graft donor.

V is TRBV11-2 and J is TRBJ2-1, with D unclear. This CDR3 spans 14 amino acids. CDR1 SGHAT and CDR2 FQNNGV come from the germline V gene. Trimming took 1 base from V and 6 from J, leaving 10 bases between them. CDR3 sequence (DNA): TGTGCCAGCAGCTTAGCTGCCCCCGCCAATGAGCAGTTCTTC. Translation gives CASSLAAPANEQFF.

The chain couples TRBV5-1 to TRBJ1-2; D not resolved. CDR1 and CDR2 (germline): SGHRS, YFSETQ. The CDR3 has 12 amino acids. V dropped 0 bases and J dropped 3 bases, with 3 bases sitting between them. DNA for the CDR3: TGCGCCAGCAGCTTGGGGGACTATGGCTACACCTTC. It encodes CASSLGDYGYTF.

The chain is built from TRBV6-1 and TRBJ1-4; TRBD1 aligns across 8 bases. CDR1 and CDR2 (germline): MNHNS, SASEGT. This CDR3 comprises 13 residues. V lost 5 bases and J lost 8; bases outside the gene matches: 4. This chain's CDR3 is CASSLRQGEKLFF. The CDR3 DNA reads TGTGCCAGCAGTCTTCGACAGGGGGAAAAACTGTTTTTT.

The CDR3 sequence: CASSVVGRAYEQFF. For the CDR3, the DNA is TGTGCCAGCAGCGTAGTGGGCAGGGCTTACGAGCAGTTCTTC. The chain couples TRBV9 to TRBJ2-1; tentative D call: TRBD1 (5 bases). This CDR3 spans 14 amino acids. CDR1 and CDR2 (germline): SGDLS, YYNGEE. The V end was cut by 0 bases, the J end by 10 bases, with 14 bases between.

The chain uses TRBV27 and TRBJ1-2; D possibly corresponds to TRBD1 (5 bases). The V gene lost 4 bases and the J gene lost 6 bases, with 18 bases spanning the gap. The CDR3 runs 15 residues. Germline V gene lookup returns CDR1 MNHEY and CDR2 SMNVEV (reference sequence). CDR3 sequence (DNA): TGTGCCAGCAGTTCGCGACGGACAACCACGAATGGCTACACCTTC. Its protein product is CASSSRRTTTNGYTF.

The genes are TRBV4-2 and TRBJ1-5, with a tentative D call TRBD1 (5 bases). V was shortened by 3 bases and J by 1 base, with 13 bases between the two germline ends. Germline CDR1 and CDR2: LGHNA and YNFKEQ. The CDR3 covers 16 residues. The CDR3 bases are TGTGCCAGCAGCCACATCGGGACCCTCAGCAATCAGCCCCAGCATTTT. Translation gives CASSHIGTLSNQPQHF.

This clone was detected a few times. V and J are TRBV6-6 and TRBJ2-2; D remains ambiguous. This CDR3 is built from 12 residues. V was pared by 6 bases and J by 2 bases, with 4 bases between. Germline CDR1 MNHNY, CDR2 SVGAGI (reference sequence). CDR3 nucleotides: TGTGCCAGCAGGGACAACACCGGGGAGCTGTTTTTT. It is translated as CASRDNTGELFF.

The rearrangement joins TRBV7-6 to TRBJ2-7; D is uncertain. Germline loops: CDR1 SGHVS, CDR2 FNYEAQ. The CDR3 is made up of 16 amino acids. The V gene lost 5 bases and the J gene lost 1 base, with 18 bases spanning the gap. CDR3: CASSPWTGRGSYEQYF. The CDR3 nucleotides are TGTGCCAGCAGCCCTTGGACCGGCCGCGGTTCCTACGAGCAGTACTTC.

This rearrangement joins TRBV4-2 to TRBJ2-5; 10 nucleotides agree with TRBD1. The DNA matches TRBJ2-7 better at its end, which makes the J call doubtful. There are 14 residues in the CDR3. CDR1 and CDR2 (germline): LGHNA, YNFKEQ. The CDR3 DNA is TGTGCCAGCTCCCCGGGACAGGGGATCTACGAGCAGTACTTC. This sequence encodes CASSPGQGIYEQYF.

V usage is TRBV9 and J usage is TRBJ2-5; D perhaps matches TRBD2 (5 bases). V lost 3 bases, J lost 2 bases, and 14 bases lay in between. This CDR3 region has 15 residues. CDR1 and CDR2 (germline): SGDLS, YYNGEE. As DNA, the CDR3 is TGTGCCAGCAGCGCCCTAGGACTGGTTCAAGAGACCCAGTACTTC. Its translation: CASSALGLVQETQYF.

This chain connects TRBV2 to TRBJ2-7; 10 nucleotides line up with TRBD1. The CDR3 spans 15 residues. V lost 7 bases to trimming and J lost 2 bases; unmatched junction nucleotides: 8. CDR1 is SNHLY and CDR2 is FYNNEI in the germline V gene. In nucleotides, the CDR3 is TGTGCCAGCACCAGGACAGGGGGACGAACCTACGAGCAGTACTTC. Translated: CASTRTGGRTYEQYF.

The chain employs TRBV4-1 and TRBJ2-2; 7 nucleotides align to TRBD2. The CDR3 has 15 amino acids. With V trimmed by 4 bases and J by 2 bases, 4 bases remained unmatched. Per the germline V gene, CDR1 is MGHRA and CDR2 is YSYEKL. This CDR3 is CASSRSGVNTGELFF. In DNA, the CDR3 is TGCGCCAGCAGCCGAAGCGGGGTTAACACCGGGGAGCTGTTTTTT.

The chain employs TRBV19 and TRBJ1-1; maybe TRBD1 (6 bases). The CDR3 runs 15 residues. Germline V lookup: CDR1 LNHDA, CDR2 SQIVND (reference sequence). V dropped 3 bases and J dropped 6 bases, with 17 bases sitting between them. This CDR3 is CASSIRTGRFAEAFF. The CDR3 DNA reads as TGTGCCAGTAGTATCCGCACAGGGAGGTTCGCTGAAGCTTTCTTT. Together with reference TRBV19 and TRBJ1-1, the CDR3 gives the full variable domain: DGGITQSPKYLFRKEGQNVTLSCEQNLNHDAMYWYRQDPGQGLRLIYYSQIVNDFQKGDIAEGYSVSREKKESFPLTVTSAQKNPTAFYLCASSIRTGRFAEAFFGQGTRLTVV.

The chain has TRBV5-6 and TRBJ1-1; D not resolved. CDR1 SGHDT and CDR2 YYEEEE come from the germline V gene. The CDR3 contains 13 residues. The ends were cut back, 6 bases at V and 4 bases at J, with 13 bases in the middle. The CDR3 nucleotides are TGTGCCAGCACCTCACGTTGGGGCACTGAAGCTTTCTTT. Its protein product is CASTSRWGTEAFF.

The chain couples TRBV19 to TRBJ1-3; D not certain. The CDR3 has 13 amino acids. Germline V gene lookup returns CDR1 LNHDA and CDR2 SQIVND (reference sequence). The V gene lost 7 bases and the J gene lost 6 bases, with 13 bases spanning the gap. The CDR3 loop is CASTMVSLNTIYF. DNA for the CDR3: TGTGCCAGTACGATGGTTTCTCTAAACACCATATATTTT. Looking up the rest from reference TRBV19 and TRBJ1-3 gives the full variable domain: DGGITQSPKYLFRKEGQNVTLSCEQNLNHDAMYWYRQDPGQGLRLIYYSQIVNDFQKGDIAEGYSVSREKKESFPLTVTSAQKNPTAFYLCASTMVSLNTIYFGEGSWLTVV.

The V call is TRBV19, the J call TRBJ1-1, with a possible D match to TRBD1 (6 bases). The V end was cut by 6 bases, the J end by 3 bases, with 11 bases between. From germline, CDR1 is LNHDA and CDR2 SQIVND (reference sequence). This CDR3 comprises 13 residues. CDR3 DNA: TGTGCCAGTAGGAGCCCAGGGGACACTGAAGCTTTCTTT. Residues: CASRSPGDTEAFF. Together with reference TRBV19 and TRBJ1-1, the CDR3 gives the full variable domain: DGGITQSPKYLFRKEGQNVTLSCEQNLNHDAMYWYRQDPGQGLRLIYYSQIVNDFQKGDIAEGYSVSREKKESFPLTVTSAQKNPTAFYLCASRSPGDTEAFFGQGTRLTVV.

The rearrangement uses TRBV5-1 and TRBJ1-2, with unresolved D. The CDR3 spans 14 residues. V was shortened by 0 bases and J by 4 bases, with 10 bases between the two germline ends. The germline V gene encodes CDR1 SGHRS and CDR2 YFSETQ. CDR3 residues: CASSLEGKPYGYTF. CDR3 bases: TGCGCCAGCAGCTTGGAAGGGAAGCCCTATGGCTACACCTTC.

This chain joins TRBV5-5 and TRBJ2-5, with D unclear. Trimming cost V 0 bases and J 5 bases, with 11 bases left between them. This CDR3 has 14 amino acids. CDR1 is SGHKS and CDR2 is YYEKEE in the germline V gene (reference sequence). The CDR3, as DNA: TGTGCCAGCAGCTTGGCCTTACACCGGGAGACCCAGTACTTC. It translates to CASSLALHRETQYF.

This chain joins TRBV5-6 and TRBJ1-1, with a possible D match to TRBD1 (5 bases). The CDR3 runs to 13 residues. V lost 0 bases and J 3 bases, leaving 6 bases between the germline ends. The germline gives CDR1 SGHDT, CDR2 YYEEEE. The CDR3 sequence is CASSLEGHTEAFF. The CDR3 DNA reads TGTGCCAGCAGCTTGGAGGGACACACTGAAGCTTTCTTT.

The V call is TRBV7-3, the J call TRBJ2-7; D may be TRBD1 (5 bases). Germline V gene data show CDR1 as SGHTA and CDR2 as FQGTGA. V was clipped by 3 bases and J by 0 bases, with 9 bases between them. The CDR3 consists of 14 residues. The CDR3 spells CASSLGPSSYEQYF. The CDR3 DNA sequence: TGTGCCAGCAGCTTGGGGCCTAGCTCCTACGAGCAGTACTTC.